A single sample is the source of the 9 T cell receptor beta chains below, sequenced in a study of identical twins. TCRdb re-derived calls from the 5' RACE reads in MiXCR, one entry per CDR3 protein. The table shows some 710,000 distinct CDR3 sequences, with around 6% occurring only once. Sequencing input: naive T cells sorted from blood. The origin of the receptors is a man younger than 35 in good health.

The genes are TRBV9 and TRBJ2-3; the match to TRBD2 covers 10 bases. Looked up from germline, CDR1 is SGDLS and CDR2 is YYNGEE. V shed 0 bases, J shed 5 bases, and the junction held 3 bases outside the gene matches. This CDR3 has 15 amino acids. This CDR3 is CASSVGLAGGDTQYF. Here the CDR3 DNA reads TGTGCCAGCAGCGTAGGCTTAGCGGGAGGAGATACGCAGTATTTT.

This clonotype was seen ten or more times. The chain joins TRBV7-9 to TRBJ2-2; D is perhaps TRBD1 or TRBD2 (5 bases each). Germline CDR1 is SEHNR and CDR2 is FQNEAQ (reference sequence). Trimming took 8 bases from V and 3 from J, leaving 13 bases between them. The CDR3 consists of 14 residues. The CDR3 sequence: CASEVEGYTGELFF. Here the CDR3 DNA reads TGTGCCAGCGAGGTAGAGGGGTACACCGGGGAGCTGTTTTTT.

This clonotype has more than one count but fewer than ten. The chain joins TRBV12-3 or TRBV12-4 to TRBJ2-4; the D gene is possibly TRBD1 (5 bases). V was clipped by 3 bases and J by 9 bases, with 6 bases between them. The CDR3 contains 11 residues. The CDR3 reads CASSLQGIQYF. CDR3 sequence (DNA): TGTGCCAGCAGTTTGCAGGGCATTCAGTACTTC.

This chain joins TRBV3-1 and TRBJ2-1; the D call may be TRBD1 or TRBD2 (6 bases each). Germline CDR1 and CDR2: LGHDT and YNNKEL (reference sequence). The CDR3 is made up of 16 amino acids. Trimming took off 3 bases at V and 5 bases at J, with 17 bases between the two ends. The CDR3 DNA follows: TGTGCCAGCAGCCAGGGGGCGGGACTCCGGAACAATGAGCAGTTCTTC. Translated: CASSQGAGLRNNEQFF.

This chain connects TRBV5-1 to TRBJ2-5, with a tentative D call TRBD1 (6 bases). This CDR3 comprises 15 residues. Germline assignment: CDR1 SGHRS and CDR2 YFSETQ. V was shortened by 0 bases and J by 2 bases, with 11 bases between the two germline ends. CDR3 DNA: TGCGCCAGCAGCTTGGAGGCCAGGGGACAAGAGACCCAGTACTTC. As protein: CASSLEARGQETQYF.

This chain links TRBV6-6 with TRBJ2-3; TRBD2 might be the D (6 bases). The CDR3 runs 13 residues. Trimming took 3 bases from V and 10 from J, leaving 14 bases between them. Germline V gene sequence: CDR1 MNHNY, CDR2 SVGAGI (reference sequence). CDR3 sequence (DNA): TGTGCCAGCAGTTATAGTGGAGGGTCCCCGCAGTATTTT. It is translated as CASSYSGGSPQYF.

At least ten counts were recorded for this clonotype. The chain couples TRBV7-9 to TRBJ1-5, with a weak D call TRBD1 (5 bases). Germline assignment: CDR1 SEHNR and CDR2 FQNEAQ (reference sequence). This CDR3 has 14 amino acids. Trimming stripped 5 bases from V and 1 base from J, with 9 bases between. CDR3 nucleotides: TGTGCCAGCAGCCCGTGGGACAGCAATCAGCCCCAGCATTTT. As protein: CASSPWDSNQPQHF.

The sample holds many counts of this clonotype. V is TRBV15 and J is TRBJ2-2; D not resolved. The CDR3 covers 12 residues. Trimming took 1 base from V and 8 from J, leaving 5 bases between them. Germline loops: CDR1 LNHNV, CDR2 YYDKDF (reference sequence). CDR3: CATSRVGGELFF. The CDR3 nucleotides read TGTGCCACCAGCAGAGTGGGGGGGGAGCTGTTTTTT.

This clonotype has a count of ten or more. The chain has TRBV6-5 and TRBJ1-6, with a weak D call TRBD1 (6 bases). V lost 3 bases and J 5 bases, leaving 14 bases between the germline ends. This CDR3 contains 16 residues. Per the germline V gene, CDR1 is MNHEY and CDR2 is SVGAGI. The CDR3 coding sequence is TGTGCCAGCAGTTATGAGTCAGGGGCTAATAATTCACCCCTCCACTTT. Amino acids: CASSYESGANNSPLHF.